This record looks at one T cell receptor beta chain sequence and its context. Its cognate antigen is unknown. Germline lookup yields CDR1 MNHNY and CDR2 SVGAGI (reference sequence). This CDR3 has 15 residues. With 6 bases removed from V and 5 bases from J, the gap between germline ends came to 19 bases. This sample is part of a study of shared clonotypes between healthy human individuals. Broader study findings: A small donor pool kept down the genetic and exposure-history diversity that was represented.

This table comes from immunoSEQ multiplex PCR, and its TCRdb copy is limited to in-frame clones, with some not included. The repertoire holds millions of clones, with 85% to 95% as singletons. Material for sequencing was naive CD4+ T cells from PBMCs. The subset: CD45RA+ positively selected. The TCR was taken from a young man in good health. Some clones in this sample may be carry-over from other donors' samples. The chain combines TRBV6-6 with TRBJ2-5, with D possibly called TRBD1 or TRBD2 (5 bases each). CDR3: CASRGIGTASETQYF. CDR3 coding DNA: TGTGCCAGCAGGGGAATAGGGACCGCGTCGGAGACCCAGTACTTC.